These 13 T cell receptor beta chains originate from one sample sequenced in a study of neurological immune-mediated disorders. Via MiXCR, TCRdb re-called the 5' RACE reads, giving one row per CDR3 protein. The table includes about 48,000 distinct CDR3 sequences, less than 6% detected once. Sequenced input: CD4+ T cells from blood. These receptors came from a woman between 18 and 29 years old with multiple sclerosis.

As for this clonotype: A clone one base away is much larger, so this may be a read error. In DNA form, the CDR3 reads TGTGCCAGCAGTTTATCGGCAATATGTATGGATACGCAGTATTTT. Translation gives CASSLSAICMDTQYF. The chain uses TRBV27 and TRBJ2-3; no reliable D call. This CDR3 contains 15 residues. CDR1 and CDR2 (germline): MNHEY, SMNVEV (reference sequence). V was pared by 0 bases and J by 6 bases, with 13 bases between.

This clonotype was counted many times. This rearrangement joins TRBV6-5 to TRBJ2-3, with 9 bases matching TRBD2. The CDR3 loop spans 14 amino acids. Germline V CDR1 and CDR2: MNHEY, SVGAGI. V trimming: 2 bases; J trimming: 12 bases; junction bases outside the gene matches: 9. CDR3 amino acids: CASSYATSGLVQYF. DNA of the CDR3: TGTGCCAGCAGTTACGCGACTAGCGGATTAGTACAGTATTTT.

The rearrangement uses TRBV28 and TRBJ2-1; no clear D gene. The CDR3 is made up of 16 amino acids. In germline, CDR1 is MDHEN, CDR2 SYDVKM. V lost 4 bases and J lost 0, with 13 bases in between. The CDR3 nucleotides read TGTGCCAGCAGTTCACTACCCGCCGTCTCCTACAATGAGCAGTTCTTC. It translates to CASSSLPAVSYNEQFF.

The sample holds many counts of this clonotype. The junction departs from the called germline gene at one end, perhaps through a read error. V and J are TRBV7-7 and TRBJ2-3, with 7 bases fitting TRBD1. The CDR3 length is 14 residues. Per the germline V gene, CDR1 is SSHAT and CDR2 is FNYEAQ (reference sequence). CDR3 protein: CASSLTGGTDTQYF. For the CDR3, the DNA is TGTGCTAGCAGCTTAACAGGGGGCACAGATACGCAGTATTTT.

This clonotype was observed many times. The chain carries TRBV5-1 and TRBJ2-3; TRBD2 aligns across 11 bases. The CDR3 has 14 amino acids. CDR1 SGHRS and CDR2 YFSETQ come from the germline V gene. V shed 5 bases, J shed 4 bases, and the junction held 3 bases outside the gene matches. The CDR3 DNA reads TGCGCCAGCAGGATAGCGGGAGGGGCAGATACGCAGTATTTT. It yields the protein CASRIAGGADTQYF.

The V call is TRBV6-5, the J call TRBJ2-2, with D possibly called TRBD1 or TRBD2 (6 bases each). V was cut by 1 base and J by 5 bases, with 17 bases left in between. From germline, CDR1 is MNHEY and CDR2 SVGAGI. The CDR3 extends over 17 amino acids. CDR3: CASSYYQRGLCTGELFF. The CDR3 region has the DNA TGTGCCAGCAGTTACTACCAACGGGGGCTGTGTACCGGGGAGCTGTTTTTT.

This clonotype was found many times. This chain connects TRBV6-6 to TRBJ2-5, with TRBD1 matching over 7 bases. J lost 1 base, V lost 6 bases, and 8 bases had no gene match. The CDR3 length is 15 residues. The germline V gene has CDR1 MNHNY and CDR2 SVGAGI (reference sequence). Here the CDR3 reads CASRRDSYSQETQYF. The CDR3, as DNA: TGTGCCAGCAGAAGGGACAGTTATTCCCAAGAGACCCAGTACTTC.

In its sample, this clonotype was seen many times. The chain employs TRBV7-9 and TRBJ2-1; 9 nucleotides match TRBD1. The germline gives CDR1 SEHNR, CDR2 FQNEAQ (reference sequence). The CDR3 spans 15 residues. J gave up 5 bases and V 3 bases, and 5 bases lay outside the gene matches. CDR3 sequence reads: CASSFGTGTNNEQFF. The CDR3 coding sequence is TGTGCCAGCAGCTTTGGGACAGGGACTAACAATGAGCAGTTCTTC. The variable domain in full, with the rest retrieved from reference TRBV7-9 and TRBJ2-1, is DTGVSQNPRHKITKRGQNVTFRCDPISEHNRLYWYRQTLGQGPEFLTYFQNEAQLEKSRLLSDRFSAERPKGSFSTLEIQRTEQGDSAMYLCASSFGTGTNNEQFFGPGTRLTVL.

This clonotype was observed a few times. The V and J genes are TRBV3-1 and TRBJ2-1, with D unclear. Germline lookup yields CDR1 LGHDT and CDR2 YNNKEL (reference sequence). The CDR3 length is 13 residues. The ends were cut back, 4 bases at V and 5 bases at J, with 9 bases in the middle. In DNA, the CDR3 is TGTGCCAGCAGCCGTAGCCAAAACAATGAGCAGTTCTTC. This gives the protein CASSRSQNNEQFF.

The gene calls are TRBV30 and TRBJ1-1, with D possibly TRBD1 on 5 matching bases. Germline CDR1 GTSNPN, CDR2 SVGIG (reference sequence). The length of the CDR3 is 14 residues. V lost 0 bases and J lost 4, with 12 bases in between. The CDR3 spells CAWSVKGRGTEAFF. CDR3 bases: TGTGCCTGGAGTGTAAAGGGACGGGGCACTGAAGCTTTCTTT.

This clonotype was recorded many times. The J gene is TRBJ2-5, the V gene TRBV24-1; D gene uncertain. Trimming cost V 3 bases and J 2 bases, with 9 bases left between them. This CDR3 spans 14 amino acids. The germline gives CDR1 KGHDR, CDR2 SFDVKD. CDR3 bases: TGTGCCACCAGTGATCACCGGGCACAAGAGACCCAGTACTTC. Its protein is CATSDHRAQETQYF.

There are many counts of this clonotype. The chain joins TRBV5-1 to TRBJ2-7; D not resolved. In germline, CDR1 is SGHRS, CDR2 YFSETQ. V gave up 0 bases and J gave up 1 base, with 5 bases separating them. This CDR3 contains 13 residues. Here the CDR3 reads CASSLGISYEQYF. The CDR3 DNA follows: TGCGCCAGCAGCTTGGGGATTTCCTACGAGCAGTACTTC.

This clonotype was recorded at least ten times. V usage is TRBV5-1 and J usage is TRBJ1-1; 7 nucleotides align to TRBD1. CDR1 and CDR2 (germline): SGHRS, YFSETQ. Trimming cost V 0 bases and J 1 base; bases outside gene matches: 3. The CDR3 extends over 15 amino acids. The CDR3 DNA is TGCGCCAGCAGCTTGGGAGGACAGGCGAACACTGAAGCTTTCTTT. This encodes CASSLGGQANTEAFF.